Listed here are 17 T cell receptor beta chains from one sample, sequenced in a study of T-cell memory formation after mild COVID-19. TCRdb re-called the 5' RACE reads with MiXCR, one entry per CDR3 protein. The data hold approximately 480,000 distinct CDR3 sequences, with 15% to 20% observed a single time. Sample: PBMCs or a T cell subset sorted from them (not recorded which). The receptors derive from an adult woman who had mild COVID-19 (a few samples of this study predate the infection). Cell type and time point are not known.

The V and J genes are TRBV9 and TRBJ2-2; 10 nucleotides match TRBD1. Germline lookup yields CDR1 SGDLS and CDR2 YYNGEE. Trimming removed 2 bases from V and 6 bases from J; junction bases left unmatched: 10. The CDR3 totals 17 residues. CDR3 sequence: CASSVRRDRGGAGELFF. The CDR3 DNA is TGTGCCAGCAGCGTTAGACGGGACAGGGGTGGCGCCGGGGAGCTGTTTTTT.

There are many counts of this clonotype. V usage is TRBV4-1 and J usage is TRBJ1-1; D remains ambiguous. The V gene lost 4 bases and the J gene lost 1 base, with 10 bases spanning the gap. The CDR3 contains 14 residues. Germline CDR1 is MGHRA and CDR2 is YSYEKL. The CDR3 sequence is CASSLMGGNTEAFF. The CDR3 nucleotides are TGCGCCAGCAGCCTAATGGGAGGGAACACTGAAGCTTTCTTT.

This clonotype was seen a few times. V gene TRBV3-1 combines with J gene TRBJ2-2, with D maybe TRBD2 (7 bases). The CDR3 has 12 amino acids. Germline V CDR1 and CDR2: LGHDT, YNNKEL (reference sequence). V was pared by 10 bases and J by 5 bases, with 11 bases between. In DNA form, the CDR3 reads TGTGCCACCGGGGGGCGTACCGGGGAGCTGTTTTTT. This sequence encodes CATGGRTGELFF.

The chain joins TRBV6-2 or TRBV6-3 to TRBJ2-5; D unclear. Per the germline V gene, CDR1 is MNHEY and CDR2 is SVGEGT. Trimming took off 4 bases at V and 2 bases at J, with 8 bases between the two ends. This CDR3 region has 13 residues. CDR3 sequence reads: CASSLQIQETQYF. CDR3 nucleotides: TGTGCCAGCAGTTTACAGATACAAGAGACCCAGTACTTC.

This clonotype was picked up one time. The chain has TRBV7-2 and TRBJ2-3; D may be TRBD1 (6 bases). With 6 bases removed from V and 2 bases from J, the gap between germline ends came to 18 bases. The length of the CDR3 is 16 residues. Germline loops: CDR1 SGHTA, CDR2 FQGNSA. The CDR3 nucleotides read TGTGCCAGCAGTCTAAAAGGGGGTCCGCCCACAGATACGCAGTATTTT. This gives the protein CASSLKGGPPTDTQYF.

CDR3 amino acids: CASSSEQGPQHF. The CDR3 nucleotides are TGTGCCAGCAGTTCTGAACAGGGGCCCCAGCATTTT. The V gene is TRBV6-5, the J gene TRBJ1-5; tentative D call: TRBD1 (6 bases). V was shortened by 4 bases and J by 9 bases, with 10 bases between the two germline ends. Germline values: CDR1 MNHEY, CDR2 SVGAGI. CDR3 length equals 12 residues.

J is TRBJ2-2 and V is TRBV6-1; D not resolved. CDR1 is MNHNS and CDR2 is SASEGT in the germline V gene. This CDR3 spans 15 amino acids. V lost 1 base to trimming and J lost 7 bases, with 13 bases between them. CDR3 sequence reads: CASSEEVYTGGELFF. CDR3 DNA: TGTGCCAGCAGTGAAGAAGTGTACACGGGCGGGGAGCTGTTTTTT.

The rearrangement links TRBV7-2 to TRBJ2-1; 10 nucleotides match TRBD2. Germline V gene data show CDR1 as SGHTA and CDR2 as FQGNSA. CDR3 length: 17 amino acids. The ends lost 0 bases at V and 4 bases at J; junction bases unmatched: 6. CDR3 in DNA: TGTGCCAGCAGCTTAGCGCGGTCAGCGGGAGGGTACAATGAGCAGTTCTTC. This gives the protein CASSLARSAGGYNEQFF.

This clonotype has just a few counts. The chain has TRBV12-3 or TRBV12-4 and TRBJ2-1, with 8 bases identical to TRBD2. V dropped 6 bases and J dropped 6; count of bases not matched to a gene: 10. The CDR3 runs to 15 residues. CDR3 in amino acids: CASSTPGGWGNEQFF. Here the CDR3 DNA reads TGTGCCAGCAGCACCCCGGGAGGGTGGGGCAATGAGCAGTTCTTC.

In the case of this clonotype: A read error may be the cause here, since a much bigger clone is one base away. V and J are TRBV5-1 and TRBJ2-7; 8 bases line up with TRBD2. The CDR3 extends over 15 amino acids. The germline CDR1 and CDR2 sequences are SGHRS and YFSETQ. V gave up 9 bases and J gave up 3 bases; unmatched junction bases: 14. The CDR3 sequence: CAIRSDLTSVYEQYF. The CDR3 DNA sequence: TGCGCCATCAGATCCGACTTGACTAGCGTCTACGAGCAGTACTTC.

This clonotype was counted a few times. The chain is built from TRBV12-3 or TRBV12-4 and TRBJ2-7, with a tentative D call TRBD1 (5 bases). The CDR3 totals 15 residues. Trimming stripped 6 bases from V and 2 bases from J, with 17 bases between. The CDR3 DNA is TGTGCCAGCAGCCAGCGCCCAGGGTCCCCCTACGAGCAGTACTTC. This translates into CASSQRPGSPYEQYF.

CDR3 in amino acids: CSAGGGLEQFF. The CDR3 DNA sequence: TGCAGCGCCGGGGGGGGCCTAGAGCAGTTCTTC. This rearrangement joins TRBV29-1 to TRBJ2-1; 8 bases map to TRBD2. V trimming: 7 bases; J trimming: 10 bases; junction bases outside the gene matches: 6. The CDR3 spans 11 residues. Germline values: CDR1 SQVTM, CDR2 ANQGSEA.

In its sample, this clonotype was seen a few times. The chain joins TRBV15 to TRBJ2-5, with 7 bases fitting TRBD2. Germline-derived CDR1 and CDR2 are LNHNV and YYDKDF (reference sequence). The CDR3 contains 12 residues. After removal of 8 bases from V and 5 bases from J, the junction contained 5 bases not matched to a gene. The CDR3 protein is CATGRVGETQYF. The CDR3 coding sequence is TGTGCCACCGGGAGGGTTGGGGAGACCCAGTACTTC.

This clonotype was detected a few times. The chain combines TRBV7-2 with TRBJ2-1, with D tentatively TRBD2 (6 bases). The germline gives CDR1 SGHTA, CDR2 FQGNSA. This CDR3 is built from 13 residues. V lost 5 bases to trimming and J lost 8 bases, with 13 bases between them. CDR3 sequence (DNA): TGTGCCAGCAGCGTCGGCGTAGCGGATGAGCAGTTCTTC. Amino acid sequence: CASSVGVADEQFF.

The J gene is TRBJ2-7, the V gene TRBV5-1; 10 bases are a match to TRBD2. The CDR3 is made up of 15 amino acids. V lost 5 bases to trimming and J lost 4 bases; unmatched junction nucleotides: 9. From germline, CDR1 is SGHRS and CDR2 YFSETQ. CDR3 bases: TGCGCCAGCAGTTTTGAGGGACTAGCGTTTTACGAGCAGTACTTC. Amino acids: CASSFEGLAFYEQYF.

This clonotype was detected a few times. This chain uses TRBV12-3 or TRBV12-4 with TRBJ1-3; D unresolved. The V gene lost 0 bases and the J gene lost 9 bases, with 6 bases spanning the gap. The CDR3 runs 12 residues. The CDR3 loop reads CASSLAGGTIYF. CDR3 DNA: TGTGCCAGCAGTTTAGCCGGCGGCACCATATATTTT.

This clonotype was seen a few times. V gene TRBV7-2 combines with J gene TRBJ2-1, with TRBD2 matching over 8 bases. The CDR3 is 15 amino acids. Losses at the gene ends were 6 bases for V and 8 bases for J; bases not matched to a gene: 12. CDR1 and CDR2 from the germline V gene are SGHTA and FQGNSA. The CDR3 sequence is CASRVTGTRGHEQFF. The CDR3 DNA reads TGTGCCAGCAGAGTGACCGGGACTAGAGGCCATGAGCAGTTCTTC. Full variable domain (rest looked up from reference TRBV7-2 and TRBJ2-1): GAGVSQSPSNKVTEKGKDVELRCDPISGHTALYWYRQSLGQGLEFLIYFQGNSAPDKSGLPSDRFSAERTGGSVSTLTIQRTQQEDSAVYLCASRVTGTRGHEQFFGPGTRLTVL.